This T cell receptor beta chain was identified in a study of T cell responses to AZD1222 COVID-19 vaccine (dated by TCRdb to the early 2020s). At the level of the whole study: AZD1222 recipients given second doses at about 4 weeks or at about 12 weeks were pooled, since spike-specific TCR depth and breadth were not found to differ between the two schedules. Trial participants were enrolled by age into subgroups of 18-55, 56-69 and 70-plus years, and 148, 28 and 57 TCR-sequenced participants, respectively, were included in these subgroups. TCR sequencing was performed for 230 to 250 trial participants, of whom some 200 were given two doses of AZD1222 and around 25 were given two doses of MenACWY control vaccine.

This clone was observed a handful of times. Its recognized antigen is unknown. No base qualities exist here, and no much larger clone lies one base off it. Study-wide conclusions, independent of this receptor: Only five to seven AZD1222 recipients were SARS-CoV-2 seropositive at baseline, limiting conclusions about previously exposed vaccinees. The whole spike protein was spanned by vaccine-associated CD4 TCRs, and dominant responses were seen in regions 160-218 and 743-854. No day 14 peak-response samples were available, so repertoires were characterized only after the peak T cell response. The 56-69-year group was small, and its depth increase did not reach significance, likely because of low power. Epitopes outside the regions mutated in the B.1.351 and B.1.1.7 variants were reportedly recognized by nearly half of the unique spike-specific TCRs. After two AZD1222 doses, spike-specific TCR breadth and depth were significantly higher than at day 0 and than in MenACWY recipients. Participants were mostly white British and included more females than males, and it was suggested by the authors that clonal diversity may have been underestimated.

From the germline V gene (reference sequence), CDR1 is LNHDA and CDR2 is SQIVND. The CDR3 goes from the cysteine to the phenylalanine over 16 residues. The only DNA kept is the CDR3, 48 bases in frame from the first base. V was cut back by 9 bases and J by 0 bases, leaving a gap of 18 bases between them. The CDR3 regions of human TCRbeta chains were analyzed by immunosequencing. On the study's bioinformatics: TCRs in the repertoires were compared against a reference library of SARS-CoV-2-specific TCRs that had been generated with the MIRA antigen-specificity platform. Breadth meant the fraction of unique TCRs that were SARS-CoV-2-associated, whereas depth meant the fraction of total T cells that were SARS-CoV-2-associated. Using the MIRA data, each spike-specific TCR was assigned both to the spike region to which the TCR was reactive and to a CD4 or CD8 class. Log10-transformed breadth and depth values were compared by one-way ANOVA with Sidak's multiple comparisons tests. Sourced from immuneACCESS, this table was stored by TCRdb with only in-frame sequences that have V and J called. A share of the clones is absent; for the studies checked, an unresolved V gene accounts for under half, and the remainder has no known explanation. The V and J calls and the clone size are those of that table, but D and trimming were determined from the DNA. The sample yields some 110,000 clones; more than 65% were counted once. Of the sample, about 9% is held by the ten largest clones.

The time point label on this specimen signifies: baseline before first vaccination. Vaccinee samples came from UK trials COV001 and COV002, including a single-blind randomized controlled phase 2/3 trial of AZD1222 (ChAdOx1 nCoV-19) in healthy adults. Trial participant PBMC samples were collected at day 0 and day 28 after the second dose for TCRbeta chain sequencing. This chain is built from TRBV19 and TRBJ1-5; the D gene assignment is ambiguous. The source is an adult in good health. The starting material was peripheral blood, obtained on day 0 of AZD1222 vaccination. At the DNA level, the sequence is TGTGCCAGCAAACTTCAGATTTACCATAGCAATCAGCCCCAGCATTTT. This is translated as CASKLQIYHSNQPQHF.